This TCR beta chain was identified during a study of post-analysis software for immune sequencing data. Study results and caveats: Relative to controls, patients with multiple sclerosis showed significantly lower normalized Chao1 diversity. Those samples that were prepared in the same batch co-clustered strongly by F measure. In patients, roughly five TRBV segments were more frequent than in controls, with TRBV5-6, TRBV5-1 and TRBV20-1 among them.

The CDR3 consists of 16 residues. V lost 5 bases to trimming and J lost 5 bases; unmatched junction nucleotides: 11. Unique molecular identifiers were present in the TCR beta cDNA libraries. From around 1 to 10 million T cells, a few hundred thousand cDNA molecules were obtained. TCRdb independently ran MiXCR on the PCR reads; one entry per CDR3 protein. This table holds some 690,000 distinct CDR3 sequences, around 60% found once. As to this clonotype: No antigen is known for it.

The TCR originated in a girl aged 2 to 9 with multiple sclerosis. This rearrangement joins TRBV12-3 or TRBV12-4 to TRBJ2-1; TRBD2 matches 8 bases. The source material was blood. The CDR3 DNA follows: TGTGCCAGCAGTCTAACGCGAGCGGGAGTCCACAATGAGCAGTTCTTC. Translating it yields CASSLTRAGVHNEQFF.